Listed below are T cell receptor beta chains from one sample, sequenced in a study of beta chain features in type 1 diabetes. TCRdb's table, derived via immunoSEQ multiplex PCR, lists solely in-frame clones and lacks some. Of around 600,000 clones in the sample, about an eighth were seen once. The sequenced sample was naive CD4+ T cells from blood. The source of these receptors is a man aged 25 to 40 with type 1 diabetes. The CDR3 runs from the conserved cysteine through the conserved F or W. A D gene is named only where the DNA matches it firmly. Not all rows give a size; the values are once, few, many and, for expanded clones, a class.

abundance: NA; j_gene: TRBJ1-6; v_gene: TRBV6-6; d_gene: NA; CDR3nt: TGTGCCAGCAGTTACTCATCCAGCTCCTATAATTCACCCCTCCACTTT; CDR3aa: CASSYSSSSYNSPLHF
abundance: few; j_gene: TRBJ1-2; v_gene: TRBV11-2; d_gene: NA; CDR3nt: TGTGCCAGCAGCTTTTCCACAGGCGACTATGGCTACACCTTC; CDR3aa: CASSFSTGDYGYTF
abundance: few; j_gene: TRBJ1-1; v_gene: TRBV15; d_gene: NA; CDR3nt: TGTGCCACCAGCAGAGTGGACACTGAAGCTTTCTTT; CDR3aa: CATSRVDTEAFF
abundance: NA; j_gene: TRBJ2-5; v_gene: TRBV7-9; d_gene: TRBD2; CDR3nt: TGTGCCAGCAGCTTTAGCGGGGGCCGACAAGAGACCCAGTACTTC; CDR3aa: CASSFSGGRQETQYF
abundance: few; j_gene: TRBJ1-5; v_gene: TRBV5-1; d_gene: NA; CDR3nt: TGCGCCAGCAGCGTAGAGGGGATGGGGAATCAGCCCCAGCATTTT; CDR3aa: CASSVEGMGNQPQHF
abundance: few; j_gene: TRBJ2-5; v_gene: TRBV25-1; d_gene: TRBD2; CDR3nt: TGTGCCAGCAGTGACCTACGGAGCGGGGGTGAGACCCAGTACTTC; CDR3aa: CASSDLRSGGETQYF
abundance: few; j_gene: TRBJ2-5; v_gene: TRBV4-2; d_gene: TRBD2; CDR3nt: TGTGCCAGCAGCCCGAGCGGGGGGGCTGTCCAAGAGACCCAGTACTTC; CDR3aa: CASSPSGGAVQETQYF
abundance: many; j_gene: TRBJ2-3; v_gene: TRBV6-6; d_gene: NA; CDR3nt: TGTGCCAGCCGAAGCACAGATACGCAGTATTTT; CDR3aa: CASRSTDTQYF
abundance: NA; j_gene: TRBJ1-3; v_gene: TRBV6-5; d_gene: NA; CDR3nt: TGTGCCAGCAGTTACACAGGCTCTGGAAACACCATATATTTT; CDR3aa: CASSYTGSGNTIYF
abundance: few; j_gene: TRBJ2-5; v_gene: TRBV7-9; d_gene: NA; CDR3nt: TGTGCCAGCAGCATGCAAGAGACCCAGTACTTC; CDR3aa: CASSMQETQYF
abundance: few; j_gene: TRBJ2-7; v_gene: TRBV7-9; d_gene: NA; CDR3nt: TGTGCCAGCAGCTCGGTCGGGGGCTACGAGCAGTACTTC; CDR3aa: CASSSVGGYEQYF
abundance: NA; j_gene: TRBJ2-3; v_gene: TRBV10-3; d_gene: NA; CDR3nt: TGTGCCATCAGTGATGGCGGAAGCACAGATACGCAGTATTTT; CDR3aa: CAISDGGSTDTQYF
abundance: once; j_gene: TRBJ1-1; v_gene: TRBV11-1; d_gene: NA; CDR3nt: TGTGCCAGCAGCAGAAGCGTGAACAGTCGAGCTTTCTTT; CDR3aa: CASSRSVNSRAFF
abundance: NA; j_gene: TRBJ1-2; v_gene: TRBV6-5; d_gene: NA; CDR3nt: TGTGCCAGCTCCAGGGAGGACTATGGCTACACCTTC; CDR3aa: CASSREDYGYTF
abundance: NA; j_gene: TRBJ2-1; v_gene: TRBV19; d_gene: NA; CDR3nt: TGTGCCAGTAGTATCACGGCGGCTTCCTACAATGAGCAGTTCTTC; CDR3aa: CASSITAASYNEQFF
abundance: NA; j_gene: TRBJ2-7; v_gene: TRBV18; d_gene: TRBD1; CDR3nt: TGTGCCAGCTCAAGTACCGGGACAGGGGCCTCTGACGAGCAGTACTTC; CDR3aa: CASSSTGTGASDEQYF
abundance: NA; j_gene: TRBJ2-5; v_gene: TRBV18; d_gene: NA; CDR3nt: TGTGCCAGCTCACCAAAAGAGACCCAGTACTTC; CDR3aa: CASSPKETQYF
abundance: NA; j_gene: TRBJ1-2; v_gene: TRBV19; d_gene: NA; CDR3nt: TGTGCCAGTAGGGCAGGGGCCCTGCGTGGCTACACCTTC; CDR3aa: CASRAGALRGYTF
abundance: NA; j_gene: TRBJ2-6; v_gene: TRBV6-5; d_gene: NA; CDR3nt: TGTGCCAGCAGTTATCCGGGTGTGTCTGGGGCCAACGTCCTGACTTTC; CDR3aa: CASSYPGVSGANVLTF
abundance: NA; j_gene: TRBJ1-5; v_gene: TRBV4-2; d_gene: NA; CDR3nt: TGTGCCAGCAGCCAAGATCAGGAATGGAATCAGCCCCAGCATTTT; CDR3aa: CASSQDQEWNQPQHF
abundance: NA; j_gene: TRBJ1-3; v_gene: TRBV30; d_gene: NA; CDR3nt: TGTGCCTGGGACTCGGTTGGAACATTCTCTGGAAACACCATATATTTT; CDR3aa: CAWDSVGTFSGNTIYF
abundance: NA; j_gene: TRBJ2-7; v_gene: TRBV6-1; d_gene: TRBD1; CDR3nt: TGTGCCAGCAGTACCCGGGACAGGGGGAACTACGAGCAGTACTTC; CDR3aa: CASSTRDRGNYEQYF
abundance: NA; j_gene: TRBJ2-7; v_gene: TRBV10-3; d_gene: TRBD1; CDR3nt: TGTGCCATCAGTGTTAGACCGGGACAGATTCTCTACGAGCAGTACTTC; CDR3aa: CAISVRPGQILYEQYF
abundance: few; j_gene: TRBJ2-6; v_gene: TRBV19; d_gene: TRBD1; CDR3nt: TGTGCCAGTAGTATGAAGGGACAGGGGACCTACTCTGGGGCCAACGTCCTGACTTTC; CDR3aa: CASSMKGQGTYSGANVLTF
abundance: NA; j_gene: TRBJ1-2; v_gene: TRBV6-5; d_gene: TRBD1; CDR3nt: TGTGCCAGCTTACCGGACAGGGGAGAGGAAGGCTACACCTTC; CDR3aa: CASLPDRGEEGYTF
abundance: few; j_gene: TRBJ2-1; v_gene: TRBV18; d_gene: TRBD1; CDR3nt: TGTGCCAGCTCCCCGGCGTCCGGGACAGGGGGCGGTGAGCAGTTCTTC; CDR3aa: CASSPASGTGGGEQFF
abundance: NA; j_gene: TRBJ2-7; v_gene: TRBV4-3; d_gene: NA; CDR3nt: TGCGCCAGCAGCCAAGATCCGGGTATGGACTACGAGCAGTACTTC; CDR3aa: CASSQDPGMDYEQYF
abundance: NA; j_gene: TRBJ2-5; v_gene: TRBV23-1; d_gene: NA; CDR3nt: TGCGCCAGCAGTCGAAACTGCCAAGAGACCCAGTACTTC; CDR3aa: CASSRNCQETQYF
abundance: NA; j_gene: TRBJ2-3; v_gene: TRBV9; d_gene: NA; CDR3nt: TGTGCCAGCAGCGTAATGGGTTCTGGCACAGATACGCAGTATTTT; CDR3aa: CASSVMGSGTDTQYF
abundance: NA; j_gene: TRBJ2-3; v_gene: TRBV7-2; d_gene: NA; CDR3nt: TGTGCCAGCACCCGAGTAGGGAGAGATACGCAGTATTTT; CDR3aa: CASTRVGRDTQYF
abundance: few; j_gene: TRBJ2-7; v_gene: TRBV7-9; d_gene: TRBD1; CDR3nt: TGTGCCAGCAGCTCCTGGGACAGGGAGTACTTC; CDR3aa: CASSSWDREYF
abundance: few; j_gene: TRBJ2-1; v_gene: TRBV25-1; d_gene: NA; CDR3nt: TGTGCCATGGGGAATTACAATGAGCAGTTCTTC; CDR3aa: CAMGNYNEQFF
abundance: NA; j_gene: TRBJ2-4; v_gene: TRBV5-1; d_gene: NA; CDR3nt: TGCGCCAGCAGCTTGGGGTTCGGTCAGGGTGGGGCCATTCAGTACTTC; CDR3aa: CASSLGFGQGGAIQYF
abundance: NA; j_gene: TRBJ2-7; v_gene: TRBV12-5; d_gene: TRBD2; CDR3nt: TGTGCTAGTGCCTTGGGACTAGGAACGTCGTCCGAGCAGTACTTC; CDR3aa: CASALGLGTSSEQYF
abundance: few; j_gene: TRBJ1-4; v_gene: TRBV30; d_gene: NA; CDR3nt: TGTGCCTGGAACAGCAATGAAAAACTGTTTTTT; CDR3aa: CAWNSNEKLFF
abundance: NA; j_gene: TRBJ2-5; v_gene: TRBV5-1; d_gene: NA; CDR3nt: TGCGCCAGCAGCTTGGGGGCGCGGGAGACCCAGTACTTC; CDR3aa: CASSLGARETQYF
abundance: few; j_gene: TRBJ1-5; v_gene: TRBV28; d_gene: TRBD1; CDR3nt: TGTGCCAGCAGCGCGCAGGGGGATTACAATCAGCCCCAGCATTTT; CDR3aa: CASSAQGDYNQPQHF
abundance: few; j_gene: TRBJ1-6; v_gene: TRBV4-3; d_gene: NA; CDR3nt: TGCGCCAGCAGCCAAGAACCGGGACAAATCTATAATTCACCCCTCCACTTT; CDR3aa: CASSQEPGQIYNSPLHF
abundance: few; j_gene: TRBJ2-3; v_gene: TRBV20-1; d_gene: NA; CDR3nt: TGCAGTGCTAGTCAGTGGAATACGCAGTATTTT; CDR3aa: CSASQWNTQYF
abundance: few; j_gene: TRBJ2-5; v_gene: TRBV5-4; d_gene: NA; CDR3nt: TGTGCCAGCAGCTTGGGAAACGGGGGGCTTGGCTGGGAGACCCAGTACTTC; CDR3aa: CASSLGNGGLGWETQYF
abundance: NA; j_gene: TRBJ2-3; v_gene: TRBV18; d_gene: TRBD2; CDR3nt: TGTGCCAGCTCACCAAGGAGCGGGGGGTCAGATACGCAGTATTTT; CDR3aa: CASSPRSGGSDTQYF